This T cell receptor (beta chain) appears in the sequencing data of a study of blood T cell repertoires in COVID-19. The wider study: PBMCs, B-cell-depleted T cells, or T cells provided the cDNA or gDNA that made up the material.

In the source study's methods: Amplified reference gene primers provided the basis for estimating nucleated cell counts. The data were produced by immunoSEQ multiplex PCR, yet TCRdb's version contains in-frame clones alone and is incomplete. That table is the source of V, J and clone size, and D and trimming were worked out from the DNA. The table includes around 190,000 clones, more than 70% detected once. Germline CDR1 is SGHAT and CDR2 is FQNNGV. The CDR3 totals 14 residues. The V gene lost 1 base and the J gene lost 3 bases, with 7 bases spanning the gap. The TCR sequence derives from a woman in her fifties or sixties with acute or convalescent COVID-19. This chain joins TRBV11-2 and TRBJ1-5, with a tentative D call TRBD1 (5 bases). Sequenced material: peripheral blood. DNA of the CDR3: TGTGCCAGCAGCTTAGCCAGGGACAATCAGCCCCAGCATTTT. This gives the protein CASSLARDNQPQHF.